This T cell receptor beta chain was captured by sequencing in a study of blood T cell repertoires in COVID-19. Across the study: The United States, Italy and Spain were the sources of the acute and convalescent COVID-19 samples. Nucleic acid was either cDNA or gDNA, and it came from T cells, B-cell-depleted T cells, or PBMCs.

The J segment lost 4 bases and the V segment lost 3 bases, leaving 2 bases of the junction unmatched. Germline V lookup: CDR1 SGHNT, CDR2 YYREEE (reference sequence). CDR3 size: 14 residues. The authors' processing: Using reference gene primer amplification, nucleated cell counts were estimated. TCRdb's copy holds only in-frame clones and misses some; the assay was immunoSEQ multiplex PCR. Clonal size and the V and J genes are those of that table, whereas D and trimming came from the DNA. The table lists some 240,000 clones, approximately 91% of them singletons, with roughly 6% in the top ten. This sequence joins TRBV5-4 and TRBJ2-3; 10 bases are shared with TRBD2. The clonotype comes from a man in his 60s who had recovered from COVID-19. Sequencing was performed on peripheral blood. In nucleotides, the CDR3 is TGTGCCAGCAGCTCTGGGACTAGCGCAGATACGCAGTATTTT. The encoded protein is CASSSGTSADTQYF.